The rows below give T cell receptor beta chains drawn from one sample of a study of blood T cell repertoires in COVID-19. Sequencing used immunoSEQ multiplex PCR; TCRdb keeps in-frame clones, though not all of them. The data hold some 120,000 clones, with around 86% observed a single time. The source material was peripheral blood. These receptors all come from a man aged 55 to 69 with acute or convalescent COVID-19. Each CDR3 is given with its conserved first and last residue. Fields, in order: CDR3 DNA, CDR3 protein, J gene, clone size, D gene, V gene. A D gene is named only where the DNA matches it firmly. Clone size is shown for a subset of rows, as once, few, many or a class of expanded clone.

CDR3nt: TGTGCCAGCAGCTATACAGGAGCTAACTATGGCTACACCTTC
CDR3aa: CASSYTGANYGYTF
j_gene: TRBJ1-2
abundance: -
d_gene: -
v_gene: TRBV13

CDR3nt: TGTGCCAGCAGCCAAAGGAGGGTAAATCAGCCCCAGCATTTT
CDR3aa: CASSQRRVNQPQHF
j_gene: TRBJ1-5
abundance: once
d_gene: -
v_gene: TRBV3-1/TRBV3-2

CDR3nt: TGTGCCAGCAGCGCACGTCCGCGGGAGCTCCACAATGAGCAGTTCTTC
CDR3aa: CASSARPRELHNEQFF
j_gene: TRBJ2-1
abundance: -
d_gene: TRBD2
v_gene: TRBV9

CDR3nt: TGTGCCAGCAGCTATGGCCGGGCGGGAGTGGAGGAGACCCAGTACTTC
CDR3aa: CASSYGRAGVEETQYF
j_gene: TRBJ2-5
abundance: -
d_gene: TRBD2
v_gene: TRBV5-4

CDR3nt: TGTGCCAGCAGCCCACCTCCACACAGGGGGAACACTGAAGCTTTCTTT
CDR3aa: CASSPPPHRGNTEAFF
j_gene: TRBJ1-1
abundance: -
d_gene: TRBD1
v_gene: TRBV3-1/TRBV3-2

CDR3nt: TGTGCCAGCAGTCCCTCTCGGGGTGGCTATGGCTACACCTTC
CDR3aa: CASSPSRGGYGYTF
j_gene: TRBJ1-2
abundance: -
d_gene: -
v_gene: TRBV28

CDR3nt: TGTGCCAGTAGTCCTGCCGAGGATACGCAGTATTTT
CDR3aa: CASSPAEDTQYF
j_gene: TRBJ2-3
abundance: -
d_gene: -
v_gene: TRBV19

CDR3nt: TGTGCCGCATCGGAGACGGGCACAGATACGCAGTATTTT
CDR3aa: CAASETGTDTQYF
j_gene: TRBJ2-3
abundance: -
d_gene: -
v_gene: TRBV27

CDR3nt: TGTGCCAGCAGCTTTGGAGGGAGTACGAACAATGAGCAGTTCTTC
CDR3aa: CASSFGGSTNNEQFF
j_gene: TRBJ2-1
abundance: -
d_gene: -
v_gene: TRBV7-3

CDR3nt: TGCGCCAGCAGCCCACCGGGACTAGTAACCGGGGAGCTGTTTTTT
CDR3aa: CASSPPGLVTGELFF
j_gene: TRBJ2-2
abundance: -
d_gene: TRBD2
v_gene: TRBV4-1

CDR3nt: TGTGCCAGCAGTGTGGAGGGATCCGGGGAGCTGTTTTTT
CDR3aa: CASSVEGSGELFF
j_gene: TRBJ2-2
abundance: -
d_gene: -
v_gene: TRBV28

CDR3nt: TGTGCCAGCAGCACCACCGGCTATGGCTACACCTTC
CDR3aa: CASSTTGYGYTF
j_gene: TRBJ1-2
abundance: -
d_gene: -
v_gene: TRBV5-5

CDR3nt: TGTGCCAGCAGTGTAACTAGTGGAAACACCATATATTTT
CDR3aa: CASSVTSGNTIYF
j_gene: TRBJ1-3
abundance: -
d_gene: -
v_gene: TRBV12-3/TRBV12-4

CDR3nt: TGCAGCGTTGAAGACGAACTGACAGGCTACTATGGCTACACCTTC
CDR3aa: CSVEDELTGYYGYTF
j_gene: TRBJ1-2
abundance: -
d_gene: -
v_gene: TRBV29-1

CDR3nt: TGTGCCAGCAGTGGCGGGGGAGGGGTCCACAATGAGCAGTTCTTC
CDR3aa: CASSGGGGVHNEQFF
j_gene: TRBJ2-1
abundance: -
d_gene: TRBD2
v_gene: TRBV27

CDR3nt: TGTGCCAGCAGTTTGACAGGGAATGAGCAGTTCTTC
CDR3aa: CASSLTGNEQFF
j_gene: TRBJ2-1
abundance: -
d_gene: TRBD1
v_gene: TRBV12-3/TRBV12-4

CDR3nt: TGTGCCAGCAGTCGACTAGCGGTCTCCTACGAGCAGTACTTC
CDR3aa: CASSRLAVSYEQYF
j_gene: TRBJ2-7
abundance: -
d_gene: TRBD2
v_gene: TRBV6-2/TRBV6-3

CDR3nt: TGTGCCAGCAGCTGGCTCGGGACTAGCGGGAGAGGAGAGACCCAGTACTTC
CDR3aa: CASSWLGTSGRGETQYF
j_gene: TRBJ2-5
abundance: -
d_gene: TRBD2
v_gene: TRBV11-2

CDR3nt: TGTGCCAGCAGCCCTCCTGGGGACAGAGCTAACTATGGCTACACCTTC
CDR3aa: CASSPPGDRANYGYTF
j_gene: TRBJ1-2
abundance: -
d_gene: TRBD1
v_gene: TRBV9

CDR3nt: TGTGCCAGCTCACCGATCGGGATCCTTACCGGGGAGCTGTTTTTT
CDR3aa: CASSPIGILTGELFF
j_gene: TRBJ2-2
abundance: -
d_gene: -
v_gene: TRBV18